The clone carrying this TCR beta chain was counted between two and nine times. Its antigen is not identified. The entry originates in a study of T-cell memory formation after mild COVID-19. Looking at the study overall: Among the donors, TCR clusters were largely specific to each donor.

V shed 1 base and J 6 bases; nucleotides not matched to a gene: 12. The CDR3 extends over 17 amino acids. The 5'RACE method, run with constant-segment primers, produced TCR alpha and TCR beta cDNA libraries (carrying sample barcodes and UMIs). TCRdb re-called the 5' RACE reads with MiXCR, one entry per CDR3 protein. The sample carries 450,000 to 650,000 distinct CDR3 sequences, approximately 19% recorded once. Study-level points and caveats: A second wave expanding day 15 to 37 was CD4+-biased; contracting clones were balanced.

The sample taken for sequencing was PBMCs or a T cell subset sorted from them (not recorded which). This TCR derives from an adult woman who had mild COVID-19 (a few samples of this study predate the infection). Cell type and time point are not known. The chain employs TRBV12-3 or TRBV12-4 and TRBJ2-7, with 10 bases identical to TRBD2. The CDR3 coding sequence is TGTGCCAGCAGTTTAGGTGCTAGCGGGAGTAACCTGGGCGAGCAGTACTTC. Protein product: CASSLGASGSNLGEQYF.